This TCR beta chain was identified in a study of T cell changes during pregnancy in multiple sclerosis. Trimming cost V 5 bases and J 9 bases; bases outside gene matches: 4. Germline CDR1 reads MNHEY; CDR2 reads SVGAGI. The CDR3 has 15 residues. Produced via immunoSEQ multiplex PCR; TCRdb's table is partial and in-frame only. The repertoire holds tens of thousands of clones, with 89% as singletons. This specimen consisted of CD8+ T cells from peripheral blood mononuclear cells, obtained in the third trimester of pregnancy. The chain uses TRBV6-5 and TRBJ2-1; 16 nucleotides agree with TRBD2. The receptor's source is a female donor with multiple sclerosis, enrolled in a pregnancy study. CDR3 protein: CASSGTSGGDTEQFF. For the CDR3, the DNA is TGTGCCAGCAGTGGGACTAGCGGGGGGGACACTGAGCAGTTCTTC.